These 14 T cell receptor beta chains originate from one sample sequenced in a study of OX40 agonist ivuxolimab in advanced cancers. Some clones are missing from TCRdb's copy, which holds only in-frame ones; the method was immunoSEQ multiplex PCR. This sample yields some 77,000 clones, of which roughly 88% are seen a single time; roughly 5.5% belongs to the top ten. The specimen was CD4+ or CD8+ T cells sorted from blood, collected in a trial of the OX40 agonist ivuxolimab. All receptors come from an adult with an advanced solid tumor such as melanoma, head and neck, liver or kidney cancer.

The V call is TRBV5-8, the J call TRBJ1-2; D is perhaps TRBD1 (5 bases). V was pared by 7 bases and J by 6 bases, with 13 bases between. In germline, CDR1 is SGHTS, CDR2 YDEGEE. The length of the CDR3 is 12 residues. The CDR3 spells CASRKGAHGYTF. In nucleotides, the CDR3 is TGTGCCAGCCGAAAAGGGGCGCATGGCTACACCTTC.

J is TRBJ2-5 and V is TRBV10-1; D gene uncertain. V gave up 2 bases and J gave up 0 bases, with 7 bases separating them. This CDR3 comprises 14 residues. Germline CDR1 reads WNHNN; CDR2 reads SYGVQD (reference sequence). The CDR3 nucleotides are TGCGCCAGCAGTGAGCCGGTGTACCAAGAGACCCAGTACTTC. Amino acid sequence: CASSEPVYQETQYF.

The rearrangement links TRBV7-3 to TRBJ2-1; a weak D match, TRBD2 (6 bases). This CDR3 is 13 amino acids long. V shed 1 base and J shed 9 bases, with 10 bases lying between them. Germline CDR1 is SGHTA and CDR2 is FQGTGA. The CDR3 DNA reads TGTGCCAGCAGCTTAAATGGGCGGGGTGAGCAGTTCTTC. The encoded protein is CASSLNGRGEQFF. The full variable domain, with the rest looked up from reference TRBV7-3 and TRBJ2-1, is GAGVSQTPSNKVTEKGKYVELRCDPISGHTALYWYRQSLGQGPEFLIYFQGTGAADDSGLPNDRFFAVRPEGSVSTLKIQRTERGDSAVYLCASSLNGRGEQFFGPGTRLTVL.

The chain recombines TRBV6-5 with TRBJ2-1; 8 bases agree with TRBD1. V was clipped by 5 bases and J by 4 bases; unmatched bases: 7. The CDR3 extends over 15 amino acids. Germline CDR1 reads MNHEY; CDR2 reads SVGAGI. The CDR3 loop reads CASSQPGQEYNEQFF. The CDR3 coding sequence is TGTGCCAGCAGTCAGCCGGGACAGGAGTACAATGAGCAGTTCTTC.

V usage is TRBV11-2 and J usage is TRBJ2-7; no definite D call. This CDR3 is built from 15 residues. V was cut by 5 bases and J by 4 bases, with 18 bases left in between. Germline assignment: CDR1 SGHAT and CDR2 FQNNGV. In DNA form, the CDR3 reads TGTGCCAGCAGCCCTTTGCGTGAAGTCCTTTACGAGCAGTACTTC. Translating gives CASSPLREVLYEQYF.

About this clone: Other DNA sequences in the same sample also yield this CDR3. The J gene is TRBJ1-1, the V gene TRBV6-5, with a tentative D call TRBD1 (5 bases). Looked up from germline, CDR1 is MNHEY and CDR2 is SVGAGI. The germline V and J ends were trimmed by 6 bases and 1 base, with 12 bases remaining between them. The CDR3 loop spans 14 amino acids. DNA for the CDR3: TGTGCCAGCAGATTACCCGGACAGAACACTGAAGCTTTCTTT. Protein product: CASRLPGQNTEAFF.

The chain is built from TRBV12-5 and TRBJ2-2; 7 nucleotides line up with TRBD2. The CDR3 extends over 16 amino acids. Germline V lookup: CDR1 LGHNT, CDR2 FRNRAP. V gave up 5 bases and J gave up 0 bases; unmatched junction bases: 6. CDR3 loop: CASGRVSGANTGELFF. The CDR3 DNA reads TGTGCTAGTGGTCGCGTAAGCGGGGCGAACACCGGGGAGCTGTTTTTT.

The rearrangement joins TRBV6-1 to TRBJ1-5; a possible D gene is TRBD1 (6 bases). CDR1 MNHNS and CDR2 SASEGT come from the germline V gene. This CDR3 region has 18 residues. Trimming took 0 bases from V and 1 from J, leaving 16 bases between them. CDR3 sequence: CASSEARVGAASNQPQHF. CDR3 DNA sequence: TGTGCCAGCAGTGAAGCGCGGGTGGGGGCTGCGAGCAATCAGCCCCAGCATTTT.

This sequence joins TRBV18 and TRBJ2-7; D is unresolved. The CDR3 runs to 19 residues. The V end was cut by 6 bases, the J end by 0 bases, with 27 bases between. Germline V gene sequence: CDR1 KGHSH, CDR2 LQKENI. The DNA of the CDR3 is TGTGCCAGCTCCCTCACTCGAAACTCTCTAGGGCGTTTCTCCTACGAGCAGTACTTC. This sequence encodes CASSLTRNSLGRFSYEQYF. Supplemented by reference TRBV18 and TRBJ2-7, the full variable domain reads NAGVMQNPRHLVRRRGQEARLRCSPMKGHSHVYWYRQLPEEGLKFMVYLQKENIIDESGMPKERFSAEFPKEGPSILRIQQVVRGDSAAYFCASSLTRNSLGRFSYEQYFGPGTRLTVT.

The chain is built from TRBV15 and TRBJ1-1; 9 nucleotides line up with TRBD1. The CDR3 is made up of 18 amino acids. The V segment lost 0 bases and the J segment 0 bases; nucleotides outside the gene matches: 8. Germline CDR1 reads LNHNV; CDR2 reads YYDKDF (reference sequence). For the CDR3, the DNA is TGTGCCACCAGCAGAGACTACGGGACAGGGCGCATGAACACTGAAGCTTTCTTT. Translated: CATSRDYGTGRMNTEAFF.

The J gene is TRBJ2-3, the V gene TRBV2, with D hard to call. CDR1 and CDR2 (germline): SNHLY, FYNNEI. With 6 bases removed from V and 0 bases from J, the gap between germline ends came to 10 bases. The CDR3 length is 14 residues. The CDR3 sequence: CASSAPTSTDTQYF. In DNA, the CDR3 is TGTGCCAGCAGCGCCCCAACCAGCACAGATACGCAGTATTTT.

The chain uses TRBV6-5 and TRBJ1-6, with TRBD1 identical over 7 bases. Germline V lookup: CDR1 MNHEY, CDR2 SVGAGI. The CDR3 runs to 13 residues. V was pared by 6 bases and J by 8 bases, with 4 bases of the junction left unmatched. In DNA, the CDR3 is TGTGCCAGCAGCCGAACAGGGGATTCACCCCTCCACTTT. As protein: CASSRTGDSPLHF.

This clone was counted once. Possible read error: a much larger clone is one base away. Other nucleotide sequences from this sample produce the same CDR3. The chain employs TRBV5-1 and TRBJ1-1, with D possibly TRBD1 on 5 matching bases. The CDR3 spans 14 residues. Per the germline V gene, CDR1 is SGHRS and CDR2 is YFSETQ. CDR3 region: CASSLTGGSTEAFF. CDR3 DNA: TGCGCCAGCAGCTTGACGGGGGGAAGCACTGAAGCCTTCTTT. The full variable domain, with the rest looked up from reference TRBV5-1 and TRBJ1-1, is KAGVTQTPRYLIKTRGQQVTLSCSPISGHRSVSWYQQTPGQGLQFLFEYFSETQRNKGNFPGRFSGRQFSNSRSEMNVSTLELGDSALYLCASSLTGGSTEAFFGQGTRLTVV.

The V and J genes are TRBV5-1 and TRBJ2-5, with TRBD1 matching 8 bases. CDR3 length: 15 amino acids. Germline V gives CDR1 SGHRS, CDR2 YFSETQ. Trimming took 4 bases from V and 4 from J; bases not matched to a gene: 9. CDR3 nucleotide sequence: TGCGCCAGCAGCCCCCCTCGGACAGGGATAGAGACCCAGTACTTC. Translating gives CASSPPRTGIETQYF.